The clone carrying this TCR beta chain was picked up a small number of times. Using immunoSEQ multiplex PCR, the repertoire was profiled, and TCRdb retains in-frame clones only, with some absent. The table includes tens of thousands of clones, roughly 80% detected once. The data derive from a study of a mutant IDH1 vaccine in newly diagnosed glioma. Across the study: The treated population exhibited a male proportion of roughly 62%, a female proportion of about 38%, and a mean age of approximately 41 years.

Time point indicated: baseline, week 1 (first vaccination visit). The treatment here: pre-vaccination baseline after standard-of-care therapy. This CDR3 is built from 18 residues. J gave up 4 bases and V 4 bases, and 13 bases lay outside the gene matches. Germline CDR1 SGHRS, CDR2 YFSETQ. The TCR was taken from a man aged 35 to 55 with glioma. Some clones in this sample may be carry-over from other donors' samples. V and J are TRBV5-1 and TRBJ2-2; 10 bases match TRBD2. Sequences were derived from PBMCs, sampled from a glioma patient treated with radiotherapy, temozolomide or both. The CDR3 here is CASSPISGGPVGTGELFF. DNA of the CDR3: TGCGCCAGCAGCCCGATTAGCGGGGGGCCCGTGGGCACCGGGGAGCTGTTTTTT.